Presented here are 14 T cell receptor beta chains from one specimen sequenced in a study of T-cell reconstitution after alpha-beta-depleted transplantation in children. Unique molecular identifiers were used in preparing the TCRbeta library. Via MiXCR, TCRdb re-called the PCR reads, giving one row per CDR3 protein. This sample carries 490,000 or so distinct CDR3 sequences, 8% to 11% of them seen once, and the ten largest clones take just over 2%. The sample consisted of PBMCs, taken before TCRalphabeta/CD19-depleted stem cell transplant. The origin of the receptors is a child aged 2-15 years with inherited bone marrow failure, due to receive a stem cell transplant.

This clonotype was observed at least ten times. V gene TRBV4-1 combines with J gene TRBJ2-7, with 10 nucleotides matching TRBD2. V shed 1 base, J shed 2 bases, and the junction held 5 bases outside the gene matches. The CDR3 sequence is 16 residues long. Germline V gives CDR1 MGHRA, CDR2 YSYEKL. CDR3 residues: CASSQGRTSGAYEQYF. The CDR3 DNA follows: TGCGCCAGCAGCCAAGGTCGGACTAGCGGAGCCTACGAGCAGTACTTC.

This clonotype was seen a handful of times. The CDR3 region has the DNA TGTGCCATCAGTTTGACTAGTTCCTCCTACGAGCAGTACTTC. It specifies CAISLTSSSYEQYF. The chain combines TRBV10-3 with TRBJ2-7, with TRBD2 as a possible D gene (6 bases). Trimming stripped 5 bases from V and 0 bases from J, with 11 bases between. Germline lookup yields CDR1 ENHRY and CDR2 SYGVKD. This CDR3 is built from 14 residues.

V and J are TRBV15 and TRBJ1-5, with TRBD1 as a possible D gene (5 bases). Looked up from germline, CDR1 is LNHNV and CDR2 is YYDKDF (reference sequence). The CDR3 has 13 residues. V was cut by 7 bases and J by 6 bases, with 13 bases left in between. The DNA for the CDR3 is TGTGCCACCAACCTGGACAAGGGTCAGCCCCAGCATTTT. Amino acid sequence: CATNLDKGQPQHF. Looking up the rest from reference TRBV15 and TRBJ1-5 gives the full variable domain: DAMVIQNPRYQVTQFGKPVTLSCSQTLNHNVMYWYQQKSSQAPKLLFHYYDKDFNNEADTPDNFQSRRPNTSFCFLDIRSPGLGDTAMYLCATNLDKGQPQHFGDGTRLSIL.

This clonotype showed up many times. The chain joins TRBV9 to TRBJ2-1, with TRBD2 matching 11 bases. With 0 bases clipped from V and 7 bases from J, the junction kept 9 bases outside the gene matches. The length of the CDR3 is 17 residues. The germline V gene has CDR1 SGDLS and CDR2 YYNGEE. In DNA, the CDR3 is TGTGCCAGCAGCGTAGAGGCAGCTAGCGGGAGGTGGAATGAGCAGTTCTTC. It yields the protein CASSVEAASGRWNEQFF.

This clonotype was detected ten times or more. The chain joins TRBV2 to TRBJ2-7, with 7 bases matching TRBD1. V shed 7 bases, J shed 3 bases, and the junction held 6 bases outside the gene matches. Germline assignment: CDR1 SNHLY and CDR2 FYNNEI. The CDR3 runs to 13 residues. This chain's CDR3 is CASKEGAYYEQYF. CDR3 DNA sequence: TGTGCCAGCAAAGAGGGGGCCTACTACGAGCAGTACTTC.

This clonotype appeared many times. V and J are TRBV4-3 and TRBJ2-1, with 9 bases matching TRBD2. The CDR3 extends over 16 amino acids. Germline V gene data show CDR1 as LGHNA and CDR2 as YSLEER. V lost 6 bases, J lost 3 bases, and 9 bases stayed unmatched. The CDR3 nucleotides are TGCGCCAGCAGTCCAGCGGGAGGCACTTTCTACAATGAGCAGTTCTTC. It encodes CASSPAGGTFYNEQFF.

This sequence joins TRBV12-3 or TRBV12-4 and TRBJ1-2, with a tentative D call TRBD1 (6 bases). This CDR3 is built from 13 residues. Deletions cut 6 bases from V and 4 bases from J, with 12 bases between. Here the CDR3 DNA reads TGTGCCAGCAGATCCCAACAGGGCTATGGCTACACCTTC. This gives the protein CASRSQQGYGYTF.

This clonotype came up many times. The chain uses TRBV7-2 and TRBJ1-3; D call uncertain. CDR1 is SGHTA, CDR2 FQGNSA, per germline. The CDR3 has 14 amino acids. V was pared by 1 base and J by 4 bases, with 8 bases between. The CDR3 DNA reads as TGTGCCAGCAGCTTAGTAGGGAGGGGAAACACCATATATTTT. This translates into CASSLVGRGNTIYF.

For this clonotype: A much larger clone lies one base from this, so it may be a read error. The missing conserved phenylalanine or tryptophan at the end of this CDR3 makes a read error likely. The V gene is TRBV5-5, the J gene TRBJ2-7; D might be TRBD1 (6 bases). V was pared by 0 bases and J by 5 bases, with 12 bases between. The germline V gene encodes CDR1 SGHKS and CDR2 YYEKEE (reference sequence). This CDR3 comprises 14 residues. The chain's CDR3 is CASSLAAGVHEQYL. In DNA, the CDR3 is TGTGCCAGCAGCTTGGCGGCAGGGGTTCACGAGCAGTACTTA.

This clonotype came up many times. The CDR3 is CASSSASEQYF. CDR3 DNA: TGTGCCAGCAGCTCCGCATCGGAGCAGTACTTC. The chain employs TRBV7-9 and TRBJ2-7; D is uncertain. V was clipped by 4 bases and J by 7 bases, with 8 bases between them. Per the germline V gene, CDR1 is SEHNR and CDR2 is FQNEAQ (reference sequence). The CDR3 contains 11 residues. Supplemented by reference TRBV7-9 and TRBJ2-7, the full variable domain reads DTGVSQNPRHKITKRGQNVTFRCDPISEHNRLYWYRQTLGQGPEFLTYFQNEAQLEKSRLLSDRFSAERPKGSFSTLEIQRTEQGDSAMYLCASSSASEQYFGPGTRLTVT.

In the case of this clonotype: Being one base from a much bigger clone, this may be a read error. The rearrangement links TRBV18 to TRBJ2-7; 7 bases line up with TRBD1. This CDR3 contains 15 residues. Germline values: CDR1 KGHSH, CDR2 LQKENI. Trimming took 3 bases from V and 7 from J; bases not matched to a gene: 12. CDR3 DNA: TGTGCCAGCTCACCGACAGGGAACCGTAGGGGGGAGCAGTACTTC. Its translation: CASSPTGNRRGEQYF.

This clonotype was found many times. The chain joins TRBV12-3 or TRBV12-4 to TRBJ1-1, with D possibly matching TRBD1 (6 bases). Trimming cost V 5 bases and J 0 bases, with 13 bases left between them. The CDR3 sequence is 15 residues long. The CDR3 coding sequence is TGTGCCAGCAGTCCTAACAGGGCTGTGAACACTGAAGCTTTCTTT. Its translation: CASSPNRAVNTEAFF.

The table lists this clonotype with many counts. The chain carries TRBV19 and TRBJ2-1; D is perhaps TRBD1 or TRBD2 (6 bases each). Trimming pared 1 base from V and 6 bases from J, leaving 13 bases between. Germline V gene data show CDR1 as LNHDA and CDR2 as SQIVND (reference sequence). There are 15 residues in the CDR3. As DNA, the CDR3 is TGTGCCAGTAGTATAGTGGGCAGGGGAGGCAATGAGCAGTTCTTC. The encoded protein is CASSIVGRGGNEQFF.

The V call is TRBV28, the J call TRBJ2-1; perhaps TRBD1 as D (8 bases). Germline CDR1 and CDR2: MDHEN and SYDVKM. With 8 bases removed from V and 0 bases from J, the gap between germline ends came to 26 bases. The CDR3 sequence is 19 residues long. CDR3 in DNA: TGTGCCAGCGGCTTGGTGGGCAGGGGGCTAGCGGCCTCCTACAATGAGCAGTTCTTC. It is translated as CASGLVGRGLAASYNEQFF.